This T cell receptor beta chain was sequenced during a study of T cell responses to AZD1222 COVID-19 vaccine. The CDR3 sequence is 14 residues long. Germline V CDR1 and CDR2: MNHEY, SMNVEV (reference sequence). V was pared by 3 bases and J by 4 bases, with 9 bases between. Assay: immunoSEQ multiplex PCR; the TCRdb copy retains only in-frame clones and omits some. The sample holds 120,000 or so clones, around 92% seen once. The receptor's source is an adult in good health. This rearrangement joins TRBV27 to TRBJ1-4; D is possibly TRBD1 (5 bases). The specimen was peripheral blood, collected on day 0 of AZD1222 vaccination. CDR3 residues: CASSLDIFNEKLFF. The DNA for the CDR3 is TGTGCCAGCAGTTTGGACATCTTTAATGAAAAACTGTTTTTT.